Only one count was recorded for the clone carrying this T cell receptor beta chain. The study drew all its donors from Caucasian adults living in Nashville, Tennessee. In the CD4+ fraction, cells were divided into CD45RA+ naive and CD45RA-negative memory subsets. The data originate from a study of shared clonotypes between healthy human individuals. Clones were sequenced by immunoSEQ multiplex PCR, and TCRdb holds only the in-frame ones, with some missing. In the table there are 780,000 or so clones, approximately 72% of which are singletons. Germline-derived CDR1 and CDR2 are WSHSY and SAAADI. The V gene end was trimmed by 8 bases and the J gene end by 5 bases; junction bases not matched to a gene: 8. There are 13 residues in the CDR3.

The source is a woman aged 30 to 39 in good health. The sample was memory CD4+ T cells sorted from blood. Subset described: CD45RA-negative fraction. The chain combines TRBV10-2 with TRBJ2-5; 7 bases match TRBD2. As DNA, the CDR3 is TGCGCCAGCCTTAAGCGGGAAGGGGAGACCCAGTACTTC. This translates into CASLKREGETQYF.